One TCR beta chain is described in this entry. CDR3 length: 12 amino acids. Trimming took 8 bases from V and 5 from J; bases not matched to a gene: 5. Germline V lookup: CDR1 ENHRY, CDR2 SYGVKD. The data were obtained in a study of control samples from healthy donors and cancer patients. The assay was immunoSEQ multiplex PCR, and TCRdb's table has in-frame clones only and misses some. This table has some 58,000 clones, more than 70% appearing once. J is TRBJ2-5 and V is TRBV10-3; 7 bases are a match to TRBD2. The sample was PBMCs. This TCR derives from a woman aged 55-69 years with lung cancer. The CDR3 DNA follows: TGTGCCATCCGGCAGGGAGGGGAGACCCAGTACTTC. Encoded protein: CAIRQGGETQYF.